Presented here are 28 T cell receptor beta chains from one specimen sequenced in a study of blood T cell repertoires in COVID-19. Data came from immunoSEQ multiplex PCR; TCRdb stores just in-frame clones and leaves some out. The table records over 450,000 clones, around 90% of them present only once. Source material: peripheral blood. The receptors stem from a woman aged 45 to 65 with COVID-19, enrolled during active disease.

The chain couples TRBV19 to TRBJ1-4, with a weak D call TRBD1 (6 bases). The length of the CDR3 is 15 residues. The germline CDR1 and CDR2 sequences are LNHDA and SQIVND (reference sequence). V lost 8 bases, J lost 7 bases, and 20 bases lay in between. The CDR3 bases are TGTGCCAGTTCCCCGGAGTGGGGGCAAGGTGAAAAACTGTTTTTT. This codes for CASSPEWGQGEKLFF.

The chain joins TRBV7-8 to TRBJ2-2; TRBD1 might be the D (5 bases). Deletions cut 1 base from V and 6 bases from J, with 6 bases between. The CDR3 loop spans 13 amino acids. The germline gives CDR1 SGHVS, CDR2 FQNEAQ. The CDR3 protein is CASSLEGPGELFF. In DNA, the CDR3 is TGTGCCAGCAGCTTAGAGGGGCCCGGGGAGCTGTTTTTT.

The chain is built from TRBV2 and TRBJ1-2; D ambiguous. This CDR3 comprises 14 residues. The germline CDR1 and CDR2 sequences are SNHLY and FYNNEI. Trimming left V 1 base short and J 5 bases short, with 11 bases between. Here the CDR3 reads CASSEEQKAYGYTF. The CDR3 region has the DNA TGTGCCAGCAGTGAAGAACAGAAGGCTTATGGCTACACCTTC.

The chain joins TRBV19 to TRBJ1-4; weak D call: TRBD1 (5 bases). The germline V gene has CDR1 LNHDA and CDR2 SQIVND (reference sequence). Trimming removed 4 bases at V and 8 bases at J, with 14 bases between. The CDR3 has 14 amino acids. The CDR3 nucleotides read TGTGCCAGTAGTAATATCCAGGGAAACGAAAAACTGTTTTTT. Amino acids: CASSNIQGNEKLFF.

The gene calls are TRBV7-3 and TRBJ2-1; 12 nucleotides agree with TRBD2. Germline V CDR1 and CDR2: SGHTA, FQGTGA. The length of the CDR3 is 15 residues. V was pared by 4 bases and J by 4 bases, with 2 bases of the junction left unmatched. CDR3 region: CASSSGLAGYNEQFF. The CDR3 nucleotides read TGTGCCAGCAGCTCCGGACTAGCGGGGTACAATGAGCAGTTCTTC.

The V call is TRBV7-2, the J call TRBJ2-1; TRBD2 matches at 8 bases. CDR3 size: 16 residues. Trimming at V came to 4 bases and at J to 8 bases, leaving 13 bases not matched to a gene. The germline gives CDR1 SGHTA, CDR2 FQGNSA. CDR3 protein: CASSSSRTSIVDEQFF. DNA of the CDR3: TGTGCCAGCAGCTCCTCTAGGACTAGCATCGTCGATGAGCAGTTCTTC.

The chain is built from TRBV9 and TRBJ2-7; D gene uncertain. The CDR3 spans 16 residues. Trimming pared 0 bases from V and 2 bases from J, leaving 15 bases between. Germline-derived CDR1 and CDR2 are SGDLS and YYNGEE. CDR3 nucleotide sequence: TGTGCCAGCAGCGTAGCCCCGCGCGGAAATGCCTACGAGCAGTACTTC. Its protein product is CASSVAPRGNAYEQYF.

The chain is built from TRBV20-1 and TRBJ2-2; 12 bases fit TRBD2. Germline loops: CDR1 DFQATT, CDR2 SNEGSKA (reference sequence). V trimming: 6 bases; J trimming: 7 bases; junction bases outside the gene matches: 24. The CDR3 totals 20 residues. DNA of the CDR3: TGCAGTGCAAGTAACCGTGGACTAGCGGGGAACAAACCGGTCGGCGGGGAGCTGTTTTTT. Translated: CSASNRGLAGNKPVGGELFF.

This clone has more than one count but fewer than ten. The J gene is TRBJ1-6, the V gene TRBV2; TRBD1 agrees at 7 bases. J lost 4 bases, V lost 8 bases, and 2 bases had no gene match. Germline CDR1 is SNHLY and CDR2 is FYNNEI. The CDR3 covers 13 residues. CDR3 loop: CASRDSYNSPLHF. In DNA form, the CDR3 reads TGTGCCAGCCGGGACAGTTATAATTCACCCCTCCACTTT. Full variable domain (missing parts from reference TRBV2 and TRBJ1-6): EPEVTQTPSHQVTQMGQEVILRCVPISNHLYFYWYRQILGQKVEFLVSFYNNEISEKSEIFDDQFSVERPDGSNFTLKIRSTKLEDSAMYFCASRDSYNSPLHFGNGTRLTVT.

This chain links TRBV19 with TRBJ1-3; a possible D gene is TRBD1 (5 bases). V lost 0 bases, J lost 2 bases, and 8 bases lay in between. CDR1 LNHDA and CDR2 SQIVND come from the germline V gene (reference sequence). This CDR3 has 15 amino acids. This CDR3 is CASSIDGAAGNTIYF. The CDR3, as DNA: TGTGCCAGTAGTATAGATGGGGCAGCTGGAAACACCATATATTTT.

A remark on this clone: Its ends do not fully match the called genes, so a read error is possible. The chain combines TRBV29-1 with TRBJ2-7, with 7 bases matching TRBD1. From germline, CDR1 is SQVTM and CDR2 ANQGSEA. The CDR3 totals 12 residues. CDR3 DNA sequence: TGCAGCGCTGAACAGGGGCCCGACGAGCAGTACTTC. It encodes CSAEQGPDEQYF.

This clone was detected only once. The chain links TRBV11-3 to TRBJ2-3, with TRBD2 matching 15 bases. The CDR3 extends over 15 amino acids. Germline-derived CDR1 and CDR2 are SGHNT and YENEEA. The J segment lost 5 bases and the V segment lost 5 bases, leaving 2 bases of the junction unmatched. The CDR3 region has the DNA TGTGCCAGCAGCCGGACTAGCGGGGGGGGAGATACGCAGTATTTT. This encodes CASSRTSGGGDTQYF.

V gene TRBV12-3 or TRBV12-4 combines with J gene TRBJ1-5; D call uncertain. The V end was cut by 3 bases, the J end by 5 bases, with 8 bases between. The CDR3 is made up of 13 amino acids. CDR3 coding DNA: TGTGCCAGCAGTTTTGGAGAATATCAGCCCCAGCATTTT. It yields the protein CASSFGEYQPQHF.

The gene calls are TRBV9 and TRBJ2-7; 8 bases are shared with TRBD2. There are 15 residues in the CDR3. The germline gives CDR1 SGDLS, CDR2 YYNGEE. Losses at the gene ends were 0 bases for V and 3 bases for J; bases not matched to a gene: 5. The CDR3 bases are TGTGCCAGCAGCGTAGGCAGCGGGGGCAGCTACGAGCAGTACTTC. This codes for CASSVGSGGSYEQYF. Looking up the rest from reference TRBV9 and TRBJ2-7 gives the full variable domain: DSGVTQTPKHLITATGQRVTLRCSPRSGDLSVYWYQQSLDQGLQFLIQYYNGEERAKGNILERFSAQQFPDLHSELNLSSLELGDSALYFCASSVGSGGSYEQYFGPGTRLTVT.

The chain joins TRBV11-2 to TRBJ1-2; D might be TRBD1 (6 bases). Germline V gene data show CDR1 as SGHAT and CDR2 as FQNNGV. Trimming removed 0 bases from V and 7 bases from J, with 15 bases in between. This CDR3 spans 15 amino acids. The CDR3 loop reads CASSLDQGIVGGYTF. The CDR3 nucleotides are TGTGCCAGCAGCTTAGATCAGGGGATAGTTGGTGGCTACACCTTC. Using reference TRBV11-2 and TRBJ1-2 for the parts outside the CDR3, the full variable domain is EAGVAQSPRYKIIEKRQSVAFWCNPISGHATLYWYQQILGQGPKLLIQFQNNGVVDDSQLPKDRFSAERLKGVDSTLKIQPAKLEDSAVYLCASSLDQGIVGGYTFGSGTRLTVV.

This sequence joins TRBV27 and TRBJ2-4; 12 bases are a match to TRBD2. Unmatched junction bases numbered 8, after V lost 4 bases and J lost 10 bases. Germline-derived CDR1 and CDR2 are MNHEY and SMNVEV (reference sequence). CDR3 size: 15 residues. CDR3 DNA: TGTGCCAGCAGTTCCGGACTAGCGGGGTCAGGGATTCAGTACTTC. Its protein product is CASSSGLAGSGIQYF.

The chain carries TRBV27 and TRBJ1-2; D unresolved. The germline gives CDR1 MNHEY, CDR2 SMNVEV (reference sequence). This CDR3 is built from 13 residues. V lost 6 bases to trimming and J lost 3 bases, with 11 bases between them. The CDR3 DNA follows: TGTGCCAGCAGGGAGGGAGATGACTATGGCTACACCTTC. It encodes CASREGDDYGYTF.

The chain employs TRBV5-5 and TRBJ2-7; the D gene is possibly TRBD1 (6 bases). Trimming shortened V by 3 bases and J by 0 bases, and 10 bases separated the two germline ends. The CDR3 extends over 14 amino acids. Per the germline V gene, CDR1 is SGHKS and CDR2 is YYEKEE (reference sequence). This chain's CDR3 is CASSSSTGSYEQYF. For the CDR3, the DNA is TGTGCCAGCAGCTCTTCGACAGGCTCCTACGAGCAGTACTTC.

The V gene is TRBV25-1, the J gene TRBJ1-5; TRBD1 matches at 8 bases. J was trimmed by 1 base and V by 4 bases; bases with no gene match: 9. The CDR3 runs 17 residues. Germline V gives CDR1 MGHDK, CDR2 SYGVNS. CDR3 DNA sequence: TGTGCCAGCAGTGTCCAACAGGGGGTCCGGAGCAATCAGCCCCAGCATTTT. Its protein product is CASSVQQGVRSNQPQHF.

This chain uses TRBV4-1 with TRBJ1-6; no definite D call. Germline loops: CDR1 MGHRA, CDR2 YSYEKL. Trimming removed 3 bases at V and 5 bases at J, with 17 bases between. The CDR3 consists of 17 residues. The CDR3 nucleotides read TGCGCCAGCAGCCAGCTAACCGCCCCGGGGAATAATTCACCCCTCCACTTT. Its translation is CASSQLTAPGNNSPLHF.

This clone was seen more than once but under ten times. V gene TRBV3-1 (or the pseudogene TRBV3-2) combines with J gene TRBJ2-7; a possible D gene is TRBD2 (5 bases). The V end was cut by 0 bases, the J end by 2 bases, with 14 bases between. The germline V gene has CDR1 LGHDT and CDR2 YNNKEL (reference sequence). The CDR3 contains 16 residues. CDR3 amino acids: CASSQEGDTNPYEQYF. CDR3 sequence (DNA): TGTGCCAGCAGCCAAGAGGGAGACACCAACCCCTACGAGCAGTACTTC.

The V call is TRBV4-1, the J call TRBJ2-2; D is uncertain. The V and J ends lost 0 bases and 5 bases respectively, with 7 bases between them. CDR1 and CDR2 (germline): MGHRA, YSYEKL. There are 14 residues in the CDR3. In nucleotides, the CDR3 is TGCGCCAGCAGCCAAGATTCGAGGACCGGGGAGCTGTTTTTT. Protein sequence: CASSQDSRTGELFF.

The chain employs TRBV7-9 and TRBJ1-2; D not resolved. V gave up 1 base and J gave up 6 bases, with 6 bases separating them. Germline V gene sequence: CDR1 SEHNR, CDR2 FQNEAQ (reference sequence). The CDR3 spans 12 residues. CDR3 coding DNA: TGTGCCAGCAGCTTAGTGAGGGATGGCTACACCTTC. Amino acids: CASSLVRDGYTF.

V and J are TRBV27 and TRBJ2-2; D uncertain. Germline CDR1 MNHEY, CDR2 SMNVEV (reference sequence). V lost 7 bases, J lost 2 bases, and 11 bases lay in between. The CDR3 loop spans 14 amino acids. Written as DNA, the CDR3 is TGTGCCAGCAAGTCTGCGGTAAACACCGGGGAGCTGTTTTTT. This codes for CASKSAVNTGELFF.

In DNA, the CDR3 is TGTGCCTGGAGTGTAAGAGGGACAACTAATGAAAAACTGTTTTTT. Amino acid sequence: CAWSVRGTTNEKLFF. The V and J genes are TRBV30 and TRBJ1-4, with D unclear. V was trimmed by 0 bases and J by 0 bases, leaving 8 bases between them. This CDR3 contains 15 residues. CDR1 and CDR2 (germline): GTSNPN, SVGIG (reference sequence).

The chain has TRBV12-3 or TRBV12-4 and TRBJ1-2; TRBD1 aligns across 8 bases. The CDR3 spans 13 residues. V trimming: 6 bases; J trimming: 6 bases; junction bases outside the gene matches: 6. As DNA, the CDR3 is TGTGCCAGCAGGTCGGACAGGGACGATGGCTACACCTTC. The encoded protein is CASRSDRDDGYTF.

CDR3 protein: CASRNPGQGVANEKLFF. The CDR3 nucleotides read TGTGCCAGCAGGAACCCGGGACAGGGGGTCGCTAATGAAAAACTGTTTTTT. The chain couples TRBV28 to TRBJ1-4; TRBD1 matches 11 bases. CDR1 and CDR2 from the germline V gene are MDHEN and SYDVKM. The V gene end was trimmed by 6 bases and the J gene end by 3 bases; junction bases not matched to a gene: 9. The CDR3 extends over 17 amino acids.

The DNA for the CDR3 is TGCGCCAGCAGCCCTATAGGGGGGAACACTGAAGCTTTCTTT. Translating gives CASSPIGGNTEAFF. The rearrangement links TRBV4-1 to TRBJ1-1; TRBD1 is a possible D gene (6 bases). Germline V gene lookup returns CDR1 MGHRA and CDR2 YSYEKL. V lost 4 bases to trimming and J lost 1 base, with 10 bases between them. The CDR3 contains 14 residues.